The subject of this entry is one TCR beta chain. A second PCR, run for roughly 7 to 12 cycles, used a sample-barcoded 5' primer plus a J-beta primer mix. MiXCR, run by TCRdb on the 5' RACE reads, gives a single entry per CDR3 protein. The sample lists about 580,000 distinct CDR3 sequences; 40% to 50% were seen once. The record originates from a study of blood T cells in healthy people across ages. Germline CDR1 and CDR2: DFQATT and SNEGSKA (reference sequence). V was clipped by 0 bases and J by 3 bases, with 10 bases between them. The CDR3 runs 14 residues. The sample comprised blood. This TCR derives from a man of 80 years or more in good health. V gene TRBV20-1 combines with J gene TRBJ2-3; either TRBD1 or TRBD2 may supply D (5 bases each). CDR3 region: CSARDWGNTDTQYF. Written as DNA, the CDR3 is TGCAGTGCTAGAGATTGGGGGAATACAGATACGCAGTATTTT.